The 8 T cell receptor beta chains given below trace back to one sample, sequenced in a study of cytomegalovirus exposure and HLA in healthy donors. Sequenced by immunoSEQ multiplex PCR; TCRdb stores in-frame clones only, minus some. The data hold 70,000 to 85,000 clones, with 94% observed a single time. The sample consisted of PBMCs. These receptor sequences come from a young woman in good health and CMV-seropositive.

About this clone: One end of the junction does not line up with germline, which may come from a read error. The chain carries TRBV5-4 and TRBJ2-7; D might be TRBD2 (5 bases). The CDR3 is 12 residues long. The germline CDR1 and CDR2 sequences are SGHNT and YYREEE (reference sequence). CDR3 amino acids: CASSLAEVGWSF. CDR3 nucleotides: TGTGCCAGCAGCTTGGCGGAGGTGGGTTGGTCCTTC.

The chain links TRBV7-9 to TRBJ1-1, with D tentatively TRBD1 (6 bases). Germline V CDR1 and CDR2: SEHNR, FQNEAQ (reference sequence). The CDR3 extends over 17 amino acids. Between the trimmed V and J ends, which lost 5 bases and 0 bases, there was a span of 19 bases. The CDR3 here is CASSDLSGQNMNTEAFF. The CDR3 nucleotides read TGTGCCAGCAGCGACCTCTCGGGACAAAACATGAACACTGAAGCTTTCTTT.

The rearrangement joins TRBV5-4 to TRBJ2-3, with TRBD1 matching 9 bases. The CDR3 contains 14 residues. Germline CDR1 is SGHNT and CDR2 is YYREEE (reference sequence). J was trimmed by 5 bases and V by 3 bases; bases with no gene match: 4. As DNA, the CDR3 is TGTGCCAGCAGCTCACAGGGGGCGGAAGATACGCAGTATTTT. Translation gives CASSSQGAEDTQYF. The full variable domain, rest sourced from reference TRBV5-4 and TRBJ2-3, is ETGVTQSPTHLIKTRGQQVTLRCSSQSGHNTVSWYQQALGQGPQFIFQYYREEENGRGNFPPRFSGLQFPNYSSELNVNALELDDSALYLCASSSQGAEDTQYFGPGTRLTVL.

The sample holds one count of this clone. The rearrangement uses TRBV7-2 and TRBJ2-7, with 7 nucleotides matching TRBD2. The junction had 22 bases not matched to a gene; V was cut back by 4 bases and J by 7 bases. The germline CDR1 and CDR2 sequences are SGHTA and FQGNSA. This CDR3 spans 18 amino acids. The CDR3 is CASSSPPGGRLTGEEQYF. CDR3 DNA sequence: TGTGCCAGCAGCTCCCCCCCGGGAGGAAGACTCACAGGCGAAGAGCAGTACTTC.

By share, this clone ranks as medium-sized. This chain links TRBV7-2 with TRBJ1-5; 10 bases align to TRBD1. The V segment lost 4 bases and the J segment 0 bases; nucleotides outside the gene matches: 9. Germline lookup yields CDR1 SGHTA and CDR2 FQGNSA. This CDR3 has 18 residues. The CDR3 region is CASSSGQGGLYSNQPQHF. In DNA, the CDR3 is TGTGCCAGCAGCTCAGGACAGGGGGGCCTCTATAGCAATCAGCCCCAGCATTTT.

The V gene is TRBV12-5, the J gene TRBJ1-5; maybe TRBD1 (6 bases). Germline V gives CDR1 LGHNT, CDR2 FRNRAP. There are 16 residues in the CDR3. Trimming shortened V by 6 bases and J by 4 bases, and 19 bases separated the two germline ends. Written as DNA, the CDR3 is TGTGCTAGTGGCGCTCACCAGGGGTTTGAGAATCAGCCCCAGCATTTT. Translated: CASGAHQGFENQPQHF.

The count of this clone is one. The CDR3, as DNA: TGTGCTAGTGGTTTAGGCAGGGGGAGCGAGCAGTACTTC. It translates to CASGLGRGSEQYF. The chain couples TRBV12-5 to TRBJ2-7, with 7 bases matching TRBD1. Germline V CDR1 and CDR2: LGHNT, FRNRAP. V lost 3 bases to trimming and J lost 6 bases; unmatched junction nucleotides: 5. This CDR3 spans 13 amino acids.

In this sample, this clone turned up once. V usage is TRBV7-9 and J usage is TRBJ2-1, with TRBD2 identical over 10 bases. Losses at the gene ends were 5 bases for V and 7 bases for J; bases not matched to a gene: 8. Germline CDR1 reads SEHNR; CDR2 reads FQNEAQ (reference sequence). This CDR3 is 15 amino acids long. The CDR3 protein is CASSPSGGVGNEQFF. DNA for the CDR3: TGTGCCAGCAGCCCAAGCGGGGGGGTCGGAAATGAGCAGTTCTTC. Drawing the rest from reference TRBV7-9 and TRBJ2-1, the complete variable domain is DTGVSQNPRHKITKRGQNVTFRCDPISEHNRLYWYRQTLGQGPEFLTYFQNEAQLEKSRLLSDRFSAERPKGSFSTLEIQRTEQGDSAMYLCASSPSGGVGNEQFFGPGTRLTVL.